The clone carrying this T cell receptor (beta chain) was recorded a few times. Its antigen is still unknown. This specimen comes from a study of T cell repertoires in cytomegalovirus infection. About the study: The authors relied on CMV epitopes, both recently identified HLA-C-restricted and well-studied HLA-B-restricted. Matching HLA type, along with CMV infection, was indicated by public TCR beta signatures.

Study observations and caveats: Clonotypes of TCR beta that were HLA-C-restricted and CMV-specific dominated the ex vivo response.

The CDR3 covers 15 residues. CDR1 and CDR2 (germline): LNHDA, SQIVND (reference sequence). V was cut by 5 bases and J by 3 bases, with 13 bases left in between. A single record per CDR3 protein comes from TCRdb applying MiXCR to the reads. The sample shows around 900,000 distinct CDR3 sequences, around 32% of them seen only once. The V call is TRBV19, the J call TRBJ2-2, with D unclear. The TCR comes from a human donor in good health (CMV status not recorded). Some clones in this sample may be carry-over from other donors' samples. Here the sequenced sample was cultured CD8+ T cells from PBMCs, taken from culture after CMV antigen stimulation. The CDR3 region is CASSVTGLYTGELFF. Written as DNA, the CDR3 is TGTGCCAGTAGTGTCACGGGCCTCTACACCGGGGAGCTGTTTTTT.